This TCR beta chain was documented in a study of T cell repertoires in cytomegalovirus infection. Study summary: Selection of CMV epitopes for the study included recently identified HLA-C-restricted and well-studied HLA-B-restricted ones.

TCRdb independently ran MiXCR on the reads; one entry per CDR3 protein. This sample yields 200,000 to 250,000 distinct CDR3 sequences, of which 35% to 40% are seen a single time; over 45% belongs to the top ten. CDR1 and CDR2 from the germline V gene are SGDLS and YYNGEE. The CDR3 consists of 9 residues. Deletions cut 8 bases from V and 8 bases from J, with 5 bases between. Study-wide results and limits: Identification of carriers of CMV plus the relevant HLA was performed using cumulative public TCR beta family frequency.

Remarks on this clonotype: The antigen is undetermined.

The TCR comes from a human donor in good health (CMV status not recorded). Some clones in this sample may be carry-over from other donors' samples. This sequence joins TRBV9 and TRBJ1-5, with D unresolved. Sequenced here: CD8+ T cells from cultured PBMCs, sampled from culture after CMV antigen stimulation. Here the CDR3 reads CASGEPQHF. In DNA form, the CDR3 reads TGTGCCAGTGGGGAGCCCCAGCATTTT.